Described below is a single TCR beta chain sequence and its context. The antigen remains unidentified. This sample is part of a study of siplizumab effects on memory and regulatory T cells. Broader study findings: A minor share of alloreactive clones matched unstimulated subsets. Siplizumab, the agent tested, significantly reduced alloreactive sequences traceable to unstimulated CD4+ memory cells. There was no confirmation of the suppressive function of proliferating Tregs from siplizumab cultures.

The method was immunoSEQ multiplex PCR; TCRdb's version includes in-frame clones alone and lacks a portion of them. The sample lists about 100,000 clones; 92% were seen once. Sequencing input: CD4+ T cells sorted from blood. The receptor was derived from a human donor in good health.

CDR3 sequence (DNA): TGTGCCAGCAGCGTAGTTAAGACCGGACTTCTCTACAATGAGCAGTTCTTC. It encodes CASSVVKTGLLYNEQFF. The chain carries TRBV9 and TRBJ2-1, with D possibly matching TRBD2 (5 bases). Trimming took off 0 bases at V and 3 bases at J, with 16 bases between the two ends. The CDR3 has 17 residues. Germline V gives CDR1 SGDLS, CDR2 YYNGEE.